This TCR beta chain was obtained from a study of T cells in Graves' hyperthyroidism and ophthalmopathy. Overall study results and limits: The model forecast ophthalmopathy, anticipating it by a median around 6.5 months before onset.

The V segment lost 5 bases and the J segment 3 bases; nucleotides outside the gene matches: 10. Per germline, CDR1 SGHTA and CDR2 FQGTGA. The CDR3 has 17 amino acids. Amplification of TCR beta CDR3 regions used RNA as the template. The HTBI primer set drove a first-round RT-PCR of the TCR CDR3. A single record per CDR3 protein comes from TCRdb applying MiXCR to the multiplex PCR reads. The table includes fewer than 900,000 distinct CDR3 sequences, about 16% detected once. This clonotype has ten or more counts. The antigen remains unidentified. The study enrolled patients aged 18 to 65 with newly diagnosed hyperthyroidism of under 2 months' duration. Patients showing uncontrolled infection, other autoimmune disease, pregnancy or lactation were ineligible.

The chain joins TRBV7-3 to TRBJ2-1; 10 positions agree with TRBD1. The source material was blood. The receptor's source is a man aged 18 to 29 with Graves' hyperthyroidism. CDR3 amino acids: CASSPTGGKGVYNEQFF. The CDR3 DNA is TGTGCCAGCAGCCCGACAGGGGGCAAGGGCGTCTACAATGAGCAGTTCTTC.